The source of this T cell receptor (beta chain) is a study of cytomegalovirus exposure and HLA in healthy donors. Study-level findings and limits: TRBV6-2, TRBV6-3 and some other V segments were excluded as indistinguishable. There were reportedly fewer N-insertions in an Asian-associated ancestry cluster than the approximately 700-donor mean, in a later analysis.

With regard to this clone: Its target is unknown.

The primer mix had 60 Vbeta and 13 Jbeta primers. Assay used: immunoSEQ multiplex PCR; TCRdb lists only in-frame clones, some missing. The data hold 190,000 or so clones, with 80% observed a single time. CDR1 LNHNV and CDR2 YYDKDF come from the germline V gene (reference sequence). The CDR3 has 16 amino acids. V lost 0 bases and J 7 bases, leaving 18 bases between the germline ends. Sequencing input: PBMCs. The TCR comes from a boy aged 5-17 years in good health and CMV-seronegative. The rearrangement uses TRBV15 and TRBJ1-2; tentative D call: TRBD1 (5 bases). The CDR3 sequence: CATSRDWGDAGAGYTF. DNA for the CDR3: TGTGCCACCAGCAGAGATTGGGGGGATGCCGGCGCTGGCTACACCTTC.